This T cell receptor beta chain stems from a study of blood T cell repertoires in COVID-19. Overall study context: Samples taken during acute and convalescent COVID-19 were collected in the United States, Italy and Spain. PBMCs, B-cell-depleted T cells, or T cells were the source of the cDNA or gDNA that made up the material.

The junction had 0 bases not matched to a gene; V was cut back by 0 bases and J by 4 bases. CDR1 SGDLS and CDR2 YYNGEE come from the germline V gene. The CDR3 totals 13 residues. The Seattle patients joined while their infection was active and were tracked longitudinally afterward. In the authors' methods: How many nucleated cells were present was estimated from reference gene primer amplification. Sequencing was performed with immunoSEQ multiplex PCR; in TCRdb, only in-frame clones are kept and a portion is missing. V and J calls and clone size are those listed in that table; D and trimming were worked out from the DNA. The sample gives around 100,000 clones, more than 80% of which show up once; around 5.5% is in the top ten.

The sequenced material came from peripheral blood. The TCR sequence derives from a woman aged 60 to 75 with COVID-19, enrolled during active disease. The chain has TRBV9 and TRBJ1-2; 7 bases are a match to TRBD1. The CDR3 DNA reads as TGTGCCAGCAGCGTAGGACAGGGCTATGGCTACACCTTC. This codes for CASSVGQGYGYTF.